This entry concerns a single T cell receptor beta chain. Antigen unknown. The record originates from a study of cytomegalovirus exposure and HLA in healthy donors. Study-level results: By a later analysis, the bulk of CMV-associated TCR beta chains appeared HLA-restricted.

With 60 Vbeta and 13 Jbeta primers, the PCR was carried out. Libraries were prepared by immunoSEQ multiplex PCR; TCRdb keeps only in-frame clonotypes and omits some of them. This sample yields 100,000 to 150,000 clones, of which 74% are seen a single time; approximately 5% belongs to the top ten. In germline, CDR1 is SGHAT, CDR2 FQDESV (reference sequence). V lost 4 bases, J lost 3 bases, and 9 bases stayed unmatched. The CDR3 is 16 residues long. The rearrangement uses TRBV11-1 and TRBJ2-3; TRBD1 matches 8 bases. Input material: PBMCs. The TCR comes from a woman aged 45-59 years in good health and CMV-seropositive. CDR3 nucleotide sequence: TGTGCCAGCAGCTCCCCCGGACAGGGACAGACAGATACGCAGTATTTT. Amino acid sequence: CASSSPGQGQTDTQYF.